One sample yielded the 22 T cell receptor beta chains listed below, sequenced in a study of blood T cell repertoires in COVID-19. Sequencing used immunoSEQ multiplex PCR; TCRdb keeps in-frame clones, though not all of them. The top ten hold 8% to 8.5% of the sample, which has roughly 170,000 clones, roughly 78% seen once. Specimen: peripheral blood. The receptors were gathered from a woman in her sixties or seventies with COVID-19, enrolled during active disease.

The chain is built from TRBV5-4 and TRBJ1-3; 10 bases line up with TRBD1. V lost 0 bases and J lost 0; bases outside the gene matches: 3. Germline CDR1 is SGHNT and CDR2 is YYREEE (reference sequence). The CDR3 runs to 17 residues. CDR3 loop: CASSLGGQGSSGNTIYF. The CDR3 DNA sequence: TGTGCCAGCAGCTTGGGGGGACAGGGGTCCTCTGGAAACACCATATATTTT. Full variable domain (outside the CDR3, taken from reference TRBV5-4 and TRBJ1-3): ETGVTQSPTHLIKTRGQQVTLRCSSQSGHNTVSWYQQALGQGPQFIFQYYREEENGRGNFPPRFSGLQFPNYSSELNVNALELDDSALYLCASSLGGQGSSGNTIYFGEGSWLTVV.

The chain combines TRBV5-1 with TRBJ2-7; 10 bases match TRBD1. CDR1 SGHRS and CDR2 YFSETQ come from the germline V gene. The CDR3 length is 17 residues. V trimming: 4 bases; J trimming: 2 bases; junction bases outside the gene matches: 12. The CDR3 loop reads CASSPAWGQGFTYEQYV. The CDR3, as DNA: TGCGCCAGCAGCCCAGCCTGGGGACAGGGGTTTACCTACGAGCAGTACGTC.

V and J are TRBV5-6 and TRBJ1-1; 7 bases align to TRBD1. CDR1 is SGHDT, CDR2 YYEEEE, per germline. The CDR3 spans 14 residues. With 4 bases clipped from V and 1 base from J, the junction kept 4 bases outside the gene matches. The chain's CDR3 is CASSMTGRNTEAFF. CDR3 DNA: TGTGCCAGCAGCATGACAGGGAGGAACACTGAAGCTTTCTTT.

CDR3: CASSRDRDSPLHF. In DNA, the CDR3 is TGTGCCAGCAGTAGAGACAGAGATTCACCCCTCCACTTT. The chain recombines TRBV27 with TRBJ1-6; perhaps TRBD1 as D (5 bases). The CDR3 contains 13 residues. Germline V lookup: CDR1 MNHEY, CDR2 SMNVEV (reference sequence). Trimming removed 5 bases at V and 8 bases at J, with 10 bases between.

This chain connects TRBV5-4 to TRBJ2-3; TRBD1 agrees at 7 bases. CDR1 and CDR2 (germline): SGHNT, YYREEE (reference sequence). The CDR3 has 15 residues. With 2 bases clipped from V and 8 bases from J, the junction kept 11 bases outside the gene matches. Written as DNA, the CDR3 is TGTGCCAGCAGCTTACAGACAGGGCCCGCGTCTACGCAGTATTTT. Amino acid sequence: CASSLQTGPASTQYF.

The rearrangement uses TRBV29-1 and TRBJ1-2, with 9 bases matching TRBD1. Germline assignment: CDR1 SQVTM and CDR2 ANQGSEA. The CDR3 consists of 12 residues. Trimming took 7 bases from V and 6 from J; bases not matched to a gene: 6. The CDR3 nucleotides read TGCAGCGCCCTGGGACAGGGTGATGGCTACACCTTC. It specifies CSALGQGDGYTF.

The chain recombines TRBV10-1 with TRBJ1-1; TRBD1 aligns across 7 bases. The CDR3 has 14 amino acids. CDR1 WNHNN and CDR2 SYGVQD come from the germline V gene (reference sequence). V was clipped by 7 bases and J by 0 bases; unmatched bases: 5. The CDR3 spells CASNRTGVNTEAFF. CDR3 DNA sequence: TGCGCCAGCAACAGAACAGGGGTGAACACTGAAGCTTTCTTT.

The genes are TRBV7-3 and TRBJ2-2; 7 bases line up with TRBD2. The CDR3 totals 16 residues. Germline V gene sequence: CDR1 SGHTA, CDR2 FQGTGA. V was pared by 3 bases and J by 6 bases, with 10 bases of the junction left unmatched. CDR3 DNA: TGTGCCAGCAGCTTGGCGAGGCGGGAGCTTTCCGGGGAGCTGTTTTTT. Translated: CASSLARRELSGELFF.

The chain recombines TRBV28 with TRBJ1-2, with no clear D. The CDR3 length is 11 residues. Trimming removed 5 bases from V and 4 bases from J, with 5 bases in between. Germline V lookup: CDR1 MDHEN, CDR2 SYDVKM. CDR3 DNA sequence: TGTGCCAGCAGTGGCTCCTATGGCTACACCTTC. Amino acid sequence: CASSGSYGYTF.

V usage is TRBV9 and J usage is TRBJ2-1; D might be TRBD2 (6 bases). Trimming took 0 bases from V and 6 from J, leaving 13 bases between them. CDR3 length: 15 residues. Germline values: CDR1 SGDLS, CDR2 YYNGEE. CDR3: CASSVGSGLGNEQFF. CDR3 coding DNA: TGTGCCAGCAGCGTAGGAAGCGGGCTGGGCAATGAGCAGTTCTTC.

The J gene is TRBJ1-3, the V gene TRBV5-8; TRBD1 matches 12 bases. CDR1 and CDR2 from the germline V gene are SGHTS and YDEGEE. Germline trimming cut 4 bases from V and 4 bases from J; bases unmatched to any gene: 6. The CDR3 contains 16 residues. DNA of the CDR3: TGTGCCAGCAGCCGTCCCGGGACAGGGGGCGGAAACACCATATATTTT. It yields the protein CASSRPGTGGGNTIYF. Using reference TRBV5-8 and TRBJ1-3 for the parts outside the CDR3, the full variable domain is EAGVTQSPTHLIKTRGQQATLRCSPISGHTSVYWYQQALGLGLQFLLWYDEGEERNRGNFPPRFSGRQFPNYSSELNVNALELEDSALYLCASSRPGTGGGNTIYFGEGSWLTVV.

This sequence joins TRBV5-1 and TRBJ2-3, with 8 nucleotides matching TRBD2. The germline V gene encodes CDR1 SGHRS and CDR2 YFSETQ. V lost 2 bases and J lost 0; bases outside the gene matches: 2. The CDR3 spans 15 residues. In DNA form, the CDR3 reads TGCGCCAGCAGCTTCAGCGGGGGTAGCACAGATACGCAGTATTTT. Translated, it gives CASSFSGGSTDTQYF.

The chain is built from TRBV28 and TRBJ2-7; 10 bases match TRBD2. The CDR3 runs 15 residues. The junction had 11 bases not matched to a gene; V was cut back by 6 bases and J by 6 bases. Germline V CDR1 and CDR2: MDHEN, SYDVKM. CDR3 nucleotide sequence: TGTGCCAGCAGCCCGTGGGGTAGCGGGAGGAGCGAGCAGTACTTC. Translating gives CASSPWGSGRSEQYF.

The CDR3 coding sequence is TGTGCCAGCAGTCCGGCGAGGGGGAGCGAGCAGTACTTC. This gives the protein CASSPARGSEQYF. The genes are TRBV7-2 and TRBJ2-7, with D perhaps TRBD1 (6 bases). Germline V lookup: CDR1 SGHTA, CDR2 FQGNSA. The CDR3 has 13 amino acids. The germline V and J ends were trimmed by 6 bases and 6 bases, with 15 bases remaining between them. Variable domain in full (rest from reference TRBV7-2 and TRBJ2-7): GAGVSQSPSNKVTEKGKDVELRCDPISGHTALYWYRQSLGQGLEFLIYFQGNSAPDKSGLPSDRFSAERTGGSVSTLTIQRTQQEDSAVYLCASSPARGSEQYFGPGTRLTVT.

This clone has only a few counts. The chain couples TRBV4-3 to TRBJ2-1; 9 nucleotides match TRBD2. V trimming: 0 bases; J trimming: 4 bases; junction bases outside the gene matches: 10. This CDR3 has 18 residues. Germline V gives CDR1 LGHNA, CDR2 YSLEER. The CDR3 DNA sequence: TGCGCCAGCAGCCAAGAACTACTTAGCGGGGGATATTACAATGAGCAGTTCTTC. Its translation is CASSQELLSGGYYNEQFF.

This clone was detected once. This rearrangement joins TRBV2 to TRBJ2-3, with D hard to call. Trimming stripped 8 bases from V and 4 bases from J, with 13 bases between. This CDR3 is 13 amino acids long. CDR1 SNHLY and CDR2 FYNNEI come from the germline V gene. This chain's CDR3 is CASSVNSADTQYF. The CDR3 coding sequence is TGTGCCAGCTCTGTCAATTCGGCAGATACGCAGTATTTT.

V gene TRBV21-1 combines with J gene TRBJ1-4; the DNA was not compared with TRBD1, the D call given in the table. TRBV21-1 is designated a pseudogene. The CDR3 spans 15 residues. CDR3 bases: TGTGCCAGCAGCAGTACAGGGTACGCTAATGAAAAACTGTTTTTT. This codes for CASSSTGYANEKLFF.

This sequence joins TRBV7-8 and TRBJ2-2; D is unresolved. Germline V gives CDR1 SGHVS, CDR2 FQNEAQ. The V gene lost 4 bases and the J gene lost 0 bases, with 15 bases spanning the gap. The CDR3 has 17 amino acids. The CDR3 loop reads CASSSPKEQPNTGELFF. CDR3 nucleotides: TGTGCCAGCAGCTCTCCCAAGGAACAGCCGAACACCGGGGAGCTGTTTTTT.

This clone has just a few counts. The V and J genes are TRBV21-1 and TRBJ2-7; the D call of TRBD2 is as the table states it, not checked on the DNA. TRBV21-1 is a pseudogene locus. This CDR3 spans 14 amino acids. The CDR3 coding sequence is TGTGCCAGCAGCAAAGTGAGGCTCTCCTACGAGCAGTACTTC. Translation: CASSKVRLSYEQYF.

The chain recombines TRBV6-1 with TRBJ2-3; TRBD2 might be the D (5 bases). The CDR3 is 17 amino acids. Germline values: CDR1 MNHNS, CDR2 SASEGT. Trimming cost V 2 bases and J 1 base, with 16 bases left between them. This chain's CDR3 is CASSESKRPRGTDTQYF. CDR3 nucleotide sequence: TGTGCCAGCAGTGAATCGAAGCGTCCGAGGGGCACAGATACGCAGTATTTT.

This rearrangement joins TRBV2 to TRBJ2-5, with D uncertain. The germline CDR1 and CDR2 sequences are SNHLY and FYNNEI. The CDR3 totals 16 residues. Trimming stripped 4 bases from V and 7 bases from J, with 22 bases between. The CDR3 region is CASSAALQAPVGTQYF. Written as DNA, the CDR3 is TGTGCCAGCAGTGCGGCCCTCCAGGCTCCGGTTGGGACCCAGTACTTC.

This chain links TRBV12-1 with TRBJ2-5; TRBD2 reflects the table's D call only, with no check against the DNA. TRBV12-1 is deemed a pseudogene. This CDR3 spans 17 amino acids. The CDR3 loop is CASSFVGVAGHQETQYF. CDR3 nucleotides: TGTGCCAGCAGCTTTGTCGGAGTAGCGGGTCATCAAGAGACCCAGTACTTC.